The present T cell receptor (beta chain) was sequenced within a study of beta chain features in type 1 diabetes. Study-level findings and limits: Shorter TCRB CDR3s, moderately but significantly so, were found in Type 1 diabetes patients in all four CD4+ subsets. PCR, the amplification step, might favor shorter templates, equally in patients and controls.

The authors reverse transcribed all of the isolated RNA, so sequencing captured expressed TCRB transcripts. The read count averaged about 3.3 million across naive, central memory and regulatory T cell samples. Profiled with immunoSEQ multiplex PCR; TCRdb holds only in-frame clones, not every one. This sample carries fewer than 45,000 clones, 50% to 75% of them seen once, and the ten largest clones take roughly 2%. About this clone: The antigen is unknown.

The V gene's germline CDR1 is SGHTA and CDR2 FQGNSA. CDR3 length: 15 residues. With 8 bases removed from V and 1 base from J, the gap between germline ends came to 18 bases. Specimen: Tregs from blood. This TCR was sampled from a woman in her twenties or thirties in good health. The V gene is TRBV7-2, the J gene TRBJ2-7; D is possibly TRBD2 (6 bases). This CDR3 reads CASCINIGTSYEQYF. DNA of the CDR3: TGTGCCAGCTGTATAAACATAGGGACTTCCTACGAGCAGTACTTC.